A selection of T cell receptor beta chains follows, all from one sample in a study of blood T cell repertoires in COVID-19. The table came from immunoSEQ multiplex PCR; TCRdb's copy has only in-frame clones and leaves some out. The sample records 55,000 or so clones, 85% to 90% being singletons. The sequenced material came from peripheral blood. The receptors stem from a man between 60 and 75 years old with active COVID-19. Each CDR3 is given with its conserved first and last residue. D genes are given only for firm matches. A row's size may be missing; if present it is once, few, many or a size class.

CDR3aa	CDR3nt	abundance	v_gene	j_gene	d_gene
CASSVAGEGNEQFF	TGTGCCAGCAGCGTAGCGGGAGAAGGTAATGAGCAGTTCTTC	NA	TRBV9	TRBJ2-1	NA
CASSAEQRSSYNEQFF	TGTGCCAGCAGCGCAGAGCAGCGCAGCTCCTACAATGAGCAGTTCTTC	NA	TRBV7-9	TRBJ2-1	NA
CASSYGGKLTYEQYF	TGTGCCAGCAGTTACGGGGGGAAACTTACCTACGAGCAGTACTTC	NA	TRBV6-5	TRBJ2-7	NA
CASSQDSYTQYF	TGTGCCAGCAGCCAAGATAGTTATACGCAGTATTTT	NA	TRBV12-3/TRBV12-4	TRBJ2-3	NA
CASSRQEQPQHF	TGTGCCAGTAGTCGACAGGAACAGCCCCAGCATTTT	NA	TRBV19	TRBJ1-5	NA
CASSFGQGVGYGYTF	TGTGCCAGCAGCTTCGGACAGGGGGTGGGCTATGGCTACACCTTC	NA	TRBV7-8	TRBJ1-2	TRBD1
CASSHRGGLAGGPTGELFF	TGCGCCAGCAGCCACCGAGGGGGACTAGCGGGAGGGCCTACCGGGGAGCTGTTTTTT	NA	TRBV4-1	TRBJ2-2	TRBD2
CASSLGVHEQYF	TGTGCCAGCAGCCTCGGGGTCCACGAGCAGTACTTC	NA	TRBV14	TRBJ2-7	NA
CASSPTSVGDTQYF	TGTGCCAGCAGTCCAACTAGCGTCGGAGATACGCAGTATTTT	NA	TRBV11-3	TRBJ2-3	TRBD2
CASSQDLVVRAGNTF	TGTGCCAGCAGCCAAGATCTCGTTGTGCGGGCGGGAAACACCTTC	NA	TRBV3-1/TRBV3-2	TRBJ1-2	NA
CASSYEGAGTF	TGTGCCAGCAGTTATGAGGGGGCCGGCACCTTC	NA	TRBV6-5	TRBJ1-2	TRBD1
CASSRRQGQRNEAFF	TGTGCCAGCAGCCGACGACAGGGTCAGCGGAATGAAGCTTTCTTT	NA	TRBV7-9	TRBJ1-1	TRBD1
CATSVQGAGGELFF	TGTGCCACCAGTGTCCAGGGGGCGGGCGGGGAGCTGTTTTTT	NA	TRBV24-1	TRBJ2-2	TRBD1
CASSLGGLAITKNIQYF	TGTGCCAGCAGCTTAGGCGGACTAGCGATAACCAAAAACATTCAGTACTTC	NA	TRBV7-2	TRBJ2-4	TRBD2
CATGTSGPYNEQFF	TGTGCCACCGGAACTAGCGGCCCTTACAATGAGCAGTTCTTC	NA	TRBV24-1	TRBJ2-1	TRBD2
CASSPSGARDRDYEQYF	TGTGCCAGCAGCCCCAGTGGAGCTCGGGACAGAGACTACGAGCAGTACTTC	NA	TRBV7-9	TRBJ2-7	TRBD1
CASSRLAGANEQYF	TGTGCCAGCAGTAGGCTAGCGGGAGCGAACGAGCAGTACTTC	NA	TRBV2	TRBJ2-7	TRBD2
CASSAPGLRMMYEQFF	TGTGCCAGTAGTGCGCCGGGACTACGCATGATGTATGAGCAGTTCTTC	NA	TRBV19	TRBJ2-1	TRBD2
CASSLRGSLPYNEQFF	TGTGCCAGCAGCTTACGCGGGAGTCTTCCCTACAATGAGCAGTTCTTC	NA	TRBV7-3	TRBJ2-1	TRBD2
CASSEWRTGYYGYTF	TGTGCCAGCAGTGAATGGAGAACAGGGTACTATGGCTACACCTTC	NA	TRBV6-1	TRBJ1-2	NA
CASSSPTYEQYF	TGTGCCAGCAGCTCCCCGACTTACGAGCAGTACTTC	NA	TRBV5-4	TRBJ2-7	NA
CASSYGQGTYEQYF	TGTGCCAGCAGCTACGGACAGGGCACCTACGAGCAGTACTTC	once	TRBV13	TRBJ2-7	TRBD1
CASSQRTGPDTQYF	TGTGCCAGCAGCCAACGGACTGGCCCAGATACGCAGTATTTT	NA	TRBV11-2	TRBJ2-3	NA
CASRSTGIYGYTF	TGTGCCAGCAGGTCTACCGGGATCTATGGCTACACCTTC	NA	TRBV6-5	TRBJ1-2	NA
CASKPGLAIYEQFF	TGCGCCAGCAAACCGGGACTAGCTATCTATGAGCAGTTCTTC	NA	TRBV4-1	TRBJ2-1	TRBD2
CASSRDRASNQPQHF	TGTGCCAGCAGTCGGGACAGGGCTAGCAATCAGCCCCAGCATTTT	NA	TRBV28	TRBJ1-5	TRBD1
CASSPGQGASEQYF	TGTGCCAGCAGTCCGGGACAGGGGGCTAGCGAGCAGTACTTC	NA	TRBV27	TRBJ2-7	TRBD1
CASSESYSYGYTF	TGCGCCAGCAGTGAGTCGTACAGCTATGGCTACACCTTC	few	TRBV10-1	TRBJ1-2	NA
CASSFSEGADNYGYTF	TGTGCCAGCAGTTTCAGCGAGGGGGCGGATAACTATGGCTACACCTTC	NA	TRBV6-6	TRBJ1-2	TRBD1
CASSSHTTSARVGTQYF	TGTGCCAGCAGCTCCCACACGACTAGTGCCCGCGTTGGTACGCAGTATTTT	NA	TRBV7-2	TRBJ2-3	NA
CASSRDSNYGYTF	TGCGCCAGCAGCCGGGACTCTAACTATGGCTACACCTTC	NA	TRBV5-1	TRBJ1-2	NA
CASYNRGTAFF	TGTGCCAGCTACAACAGGGGGACGGCTTTCTTT	NA	TRBV30	TRBJ1-1	TRBD1
CASSYSPAAIYNEQFF	TGTGCCAGCAGTTACTCGCCAGCGGCCATTTACAATGAGCAGTTCTTC	NA	TRBV6-6	TRBJ2-1	NA
CASSPGLALDTQYF	TGTGCCAGCAGTCCGGGACTAGCATTAGATACGCAGTATTTT	NA	TRBV27	TRBJ2-3	TRBD2
CASTSPGVYYGYTF	TGTGCCAGCACCTCCCCCGGGGTTTACTATGGCTACACCTTC	NA	TRBV11-2	TRBJ1-2	NA
CASSRGRGPYEQYF	TGCGCCAGCTCGAGGGGCAGGGGGCCCTACGAGCAGTACTTC	NA	TRBV10-1	TRBJ2-7	TRBD1
CASSEALSGSTGELFF	TGTGCCAGCAGTGAAGCCCTTAGCGGGAGCACCGGGGAGCTGTTTTTT	NA	TRBV2	TRBJ2-2	TRBD2
CASYSGRETQYF	TGTGCCTCTTATAGCGGGAGGGAGACCCAGTACTTC	few	TRBV30	TRBJ2-5	TRBD2
CASSSYRDRDLLGANVLTF	TGTGCCAGCAGCTCCTACCGGGACAGGGACCTCTTAGGGGCCAACGTCCTGACTTTC	NA	TRBV11-2	TRBJ2-6	TRBD1
CASSTTGVRTQYF	TGTGCCAGCAGTACAACAGGGGTGCGTACGCAGTATTTT	NA	TRBV6-5	TRBJ2-3	TRBD1
CASSPRGQGPDTQYF	TGTGCCAGCTCACCGAGGGGACAGGGTCCAGATACGCAGTATTTT	NA	TRBV18	TRBJ2-3	TRBD1
CASSAGGANEQFF	TGTGCCAGCAGCGCTGGAGGGGCGAATGAGCAGTTCTTC	once	TRBV9	TRBJ2-1	NA
CASSRAPSGRGAGELFF	TGTGCCAGCAGCCGAGCCCCTAGCGGGAGGGGCGCCGGGGAGCTGTTTTTT	NA	TRBV9	TRBJ2-2	TRBD2
CASSTPLVEVWHEQYF	TGTGCCAGCAGCACGCCCCTCGTCGAGGTATGGCACGAGCAGTACTTC	NA	TRBV11-2	TRBJ2-7	NA
CASSSPDRENIYEQYF	TGTGCCAGTAGCAGCCCTGACCGGGAGAATATTTACGAGCAGTACTTC	NA	TRBV19	TRBJ2-7	NA
CATSSFTGTYEQYF	TGTGCCACCAGCTCATTTACAGGGACCTACGAGCAGTACTTC	NA	TRBV15	TRBJ2-7	NA
CASSEAHTITEAFF	TGTGCCAGCAGTGAAGCACATACGATAACTGAAGCTTTCTTT	NA	TRBV25-1	TRBJ1-1	NA
CSAPGNRGADQETQYF	TGCAGCGCTCCCGGGAACAGGGGGGCGGATCAAGAGACCCAGTACTTC	NA	TRBV29-1	TRBJ2-5	TRBD1
CASTVGFDSPLHF	TGTGCCAGCACCGTGGGCTTCGATTCACCCCTCCACTTT	NA	TRBV12-3/TRBV12-4	TRBJ1-6	NA
CASSYSGTDRETQYF	TGTGCCAGCAGTTACTCCGGGACAGATAGGGAGACCCAGTACTTC	NA	TRBV6-5	TRBJ2-5	TRBD1
CASSLGLAGGSWYF	TGCGCCAGCAGCTTGGGACTAGCGGGAGGCTCATGGTACTTC	few	TRBV5-1	TRBJ2-7	TRBD2
CSVTSGQSFVYEQYF	TGCAGCGTGACTAGCGGGCAATCCTTTGTTTACGAGCAGTACTTC	NA	TRBV29-1	TRBJ2-7	TRBD2
CASSTGDRNNQPQHF	TGTGCCAGCAGTACGGGGGACAGAAACAATCAGCCCCAGCATTTT	few	TRBV28	TRBJ1-5	TRBD1
CASSSRTSGHTDTQYF	TGTGCCAGCAGTTCCCGGACTAGCGGGCACACAGATACGCAGTATTTT	few	TRBV6-5	TRBJ2-3	TRBD2
CASSLGSAGEYNEQFF	TGTGCCAGCAGCTTAGGATCAGCGGGAGAGTACAATGAGCAGTTCTTC	NA	TRBV7-9	TRBJ2-1	TRBD2
CASSVRSQLNTEAFF	TGTGCCAGCAGCGTACGTTCACAACTGAACACTGAAGCTTTCTTT	once	TRBV9	TRBJ1-1	NA
CASSTSRTGNYGYTF	TGTGCCAGTAGTACGAGCCGGACAGGGAACTATGGCTACACCTTC	NA	TRBV19	TRBJ1-2	TRBD1
CSVWSSYEQYF	TGCAGCGTTTGGAGTTCCTACGAGCAGTACTTC	NA	TRBV29-1	TRBJ2-7	NA
CASSVDGGNNEQFF	TGTGCCAGCAGCGTAGATGGCGGAAACAATGAGCAGTTCTTC	NA	TRBV9	TRBJ2-1	NA